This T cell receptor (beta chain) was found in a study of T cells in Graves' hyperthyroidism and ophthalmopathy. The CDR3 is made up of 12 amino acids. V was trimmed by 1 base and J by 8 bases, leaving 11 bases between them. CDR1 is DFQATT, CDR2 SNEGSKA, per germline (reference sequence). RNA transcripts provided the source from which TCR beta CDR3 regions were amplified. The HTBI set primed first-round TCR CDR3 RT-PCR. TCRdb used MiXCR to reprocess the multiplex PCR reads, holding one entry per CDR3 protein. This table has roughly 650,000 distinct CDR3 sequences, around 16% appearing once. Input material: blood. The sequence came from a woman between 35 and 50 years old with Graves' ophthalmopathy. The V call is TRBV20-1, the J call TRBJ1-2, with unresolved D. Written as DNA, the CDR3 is TGCAGTGCTAGAGTTGAGGGATGGGGCTACACCTTC. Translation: CSARVEGWGYTF.